This T cell receptor (beta chain) was profiled in a study of T cells expressing NK-cell markers. Germline CDR1 reads MNHNS; CDR2 reads SASEGT. CDR3 length equals 15 residues. TCR beta libraries carry UMIs added by 5'RACE template switching. TCRdb derives one entry per CDR3 protein from the 5' RACE reads, leaving out DNA. Recorded for this sample: 7,000 to 8,500 distinct CDR3 sequences. Study-level findings and limits: For a few donors, these clonotypes were likewise the leading ones in the CD3+CD56-NKG2C+ fraction. A range of about 1.0-8% of CD8+ T cells consisted of dominant NKG2C+ clonotypes in 5 or 6 donors.

As regards this clonotype: The antigen is not known.

This receptor was obtained from a man between 18 and 69 years old in good health. V and J are TRBV6-1 and TRBJ2-2; the TCRdb call, TRBD1, lacks DNA for checking. Sequenced: blood T cells: a sorted CD56 or NKG2C T cell subset, CD4+ or CD8+ T cells, or bulk PBMC T cells (not recorded which). CDR3 sequence reads: CASREPPSGSGELFF.